This T cell receptor (beta chain) was sequenced in a study of blood T cell repertoires in COVID-19. In the study overall: Samples came from the United States, Italy and Spain, spanning acute and convalescent COVID-19. Sources were T cells, B-cell-depleted T cells, or PBMCs; the material itself was cDNA or gDNA.

In the original analysis: Quantification of nucleated cells was approximated via reference gene primer amplification. Profiled with immunoSEQ multiplex PCR; TCRdb holds only in-frame clones, not every one. V and J calls and clone size are copied from that table; D and trimming were computed from the DNA. The sample carries 60,000 to 90,000 clones, 65% to 85% recorded once. This clone was seen only a few times. Germline CDR1 is MNHEY and CDR2 is SMNVEV (reference sequence). Trimming removed 10 bases from V and 3 bases from J, with 10 bases in between. CDR3 size: 11 residues. The sample comprised peripheral blood. The chain combines TRBV27 with TRBJ2-7, with a possible D match to TRBD1 (6 bases). The TCR was taken from a man aged 50 to 60 with acute or convalescent COVID-19. The CDR3 reads CAKKTGYEQYF. The CDR3 DNA is TGTGCCAAGAAGACAGGCTACGAGCAGTACTTC.